Each of the 23 T cell receptor beta chains below was sequenced from the same sample in a study of control samples from healthy donors and cancer patients. The data were produced by immunoSEQ multiplex PCR, yet TCRdb's version contains in-frame clones alone and is incomplete. The profile shows about 190,000 clones, 91% of them singletons. The source material was blood. The receptors shown here come from a man aged 25-45 years in good health.

This clone came up once. This chain connects TRBV5-5 to TRBJ1-5; 8 nucleotides line up with TRBD1. V lost 4 bases and J lost 6; bases outside the gene matches: 12. The CDR3 runs 16 residues. In germline, CDR1 is SGHKS, CDR2 YYEKEE (reference sequence). The CDR3 protein is CASSRDDRGGGQPQHF. The CDR3 DNA reads TGTGCCAGCAGCCGGGACGACAGGGGAGGAGGTCAGCCCCAGCATTTT.

The chain employs TRBV9 and TRBJ1-6; D might be TRBD1 (5 bases). Deletions cut 0 bases from V and 8 bases from J, with 12 bases between. CDR1 and CDR2 from the germline V gene are SGDLS and YYNGEE. The CDR3 sequence is 15 residues long. The CDR3 protein is CASSVDAGLDSPLHF. In nucleotides, the CDR3 is TGTGCCAGCAGCGTAGACGCAGGGTTGGATTCACCCCTCCACTTT.

This clone appeared a few times. The chain carries TRBV6-5 and TRBJ2-4; D might be TRBD1 (5 bases). V shed 9 bases and J shed 5 bases, with 11 bases lying between them. CDR3 length: 12 residues. CDR1 and CDR2 from the germline V gene are MNHEY and SVGAGI. The CDR3 DNA is TGTGCCAGTCAGGGCAGCGAAAACATTCAGTACTTC. This codes for CASQGSENIQYF.

CDR3 sequence: CSARIRDTQYF. CDR3 nucleotides: TGCAGTGCTAGAATTAGAGATACGCAGTATTTT. This sequence joins TRBV20-1 and TRBJ2-3; no definite D call. Deletions cut 2 bases from V and 5 bases from J, with 5 bases between. Germline assignment: CDR1 DFQATT and CDR2 SNEGSKA (reference sequence). The length of the CDR3 is 11 residues.

The chain joins TRBV4-2 to TRBJ2-5; no reliable D call. CDR1 and CDR2 (germline): LGHNA, YNFKEQ. V was shortened by 0 bases and J by 2 bases, with 10 bases between the two germline ends. The CDR3 has 15 residues. The CDR3 is CASSQDEARQETQYF. CDR3 sequence (DNA): TGTGCCAGCAGCCAAGATGAGGCCAGACAAGAGACCCAGTACTTC.

The J gene is TRBJ2-1, the V gene TRBV11-2; D gene ambiguous. The germline V gene has CDR1 SGHAT and CDR2 FQNNGV. CDR3 length equals 15 residues. The germline V and J ends were trimmed by 3 bases and 0 bases, with 9 bases remaining between them. The CDR3 DNA is TGTGCCAGCAGCTTGAGCGTTCCCTCCTACAATGAGCAGTTCTTC. Its translation: CASSLSVPSYNEQFF.

This chain joins TRBV5-1 and TRBJ2-2, with TRBD2 identical over 7 bases. This CDR3 has 16 residues. The ends lost 0 bases at V and 6 bases at J; junction bases unmatched: 8. Germline V gene lookup returns CDR1 SGHRS and CDR2 YFSETQ. CDR3 loop: CASSLEVQGGSGELFF. The CDR3, as DNA: TGCGCCAGCAGCTTGGAAGTTCAGGGAGGGTCCGGGGAGCTGTTTTTT.

J is TRBJ1-4 and V is TRBV27, with D maybe TRBD1 (6 bases). V lost 3 bases and J 8 bases, leaving 13 bases between the germline ends. In germline, CDR1 is MNHEY, CDR2 SMNVEV (reference sequence). This CDR3 has 14 amino acids. The CDR3 region is CASSFQGMREKLFF. DNA for the CDR3: TGTGCCAGCAGTTTTCAGGGGATGCGGGAAAAACTGTTTTTT.

The gene calls are TRBV5-1 and TRBJ1-6; tentatively, D is TRBD1 (6 bases). Germline assignment: CDR1 SGHRS and CDR2 YFSETQ. The CDR3 consists of 16 residues. V dropped 4 bases and J dropped 4 bases, with 15 bases sitting between them. This CDR3 is CASSTQGIGYNSPLHF. The CDR3 region has the DNA TGCGCCAGCAGCACACAGGGTATTGGGTATAATTCACCCCTCCACTTT.

J is TRBJ2-1 and V is TRBV5-1, with D possibly being TRBD2 (5 bases). CDR1 SGHRS and CDR2 YFSETQ come from the germline V gene. CDR3 length: 15 residues. V was clipped by 2 bases and J by 0 bases, with 9 bases between them. This CDR3 reads CASSLSGISYNEQFF. The CDR3 region has the DNA TGCGCCAGCAGCTTATCGGGAATCTCCTACAATGAGCAGTTCTTC.

This clone was picked up one time. V gene TRBV7-8 combines with J gene TRBJ1-2, with D perhaps TRBD1 (5 bases). Germline CDR1 is SGHVS and CDR2 is FQNEAQ. Deletions cut 5 bases from V and 1 base from J, with 14 bases between. This CDR3 is built from 15 residues. CDR3 coding DNA: TGTGCCAGCAGCCCCCATGGGGGGGATAACTATGGCTACACCTTC. Protein product: CASSPHGGDNYGYTF.

The chain carries TRBV2 and TRBJ1-5; D gene unclear. V was pared by 1 base and J by 5 bases, with 12 bases between. The CDR3 runs to 15 residues. The germline V gene has CDR1 SNHLY and CDR2 FYNNEI. CDR3 in DNA: TGTGCCAGCAGTGAAGTCATGCAGCCATATCAGCCCCAGCATTTT. It translates to CASSEVMQPYQPQHF.

This rearrangement joins TRBV2 to TRBJ1-1; D not certain. Deletions cut 3 bases from V and 2 bases from J, with 7 bases between. CDR3 length equals 13 residues. Germline assignment: CDR1 SNHLY and CDR2 FYNNEI. CDR3 sequence: CASSDRRNTEAFF. DNA of the CDR3: TGTGCCAGCAGTGACAGGAGAAACACTGAAGCTTTCTTT.

V usage is TRBV2 and J usage is TRBJ1-4; no definite D call. The CDR3 runs to 14 residues. The V and J ends lost 4 bases and 8 bases respectively, with 14 bases between them. Germline V gives CDR1 SNHLY, CDR2 FYNNEI. The CDR3 loop reads CASSVDRRSEKLFF. CDR3 nucleotide sequence: TGTGCCAGCAGTGTCGACCGCAGAAGCGAAAAACTGTTTTTT.

The chain joins TRBV2 to TRBJ2-3, with TRBD2 matching over 10 bases. Germline V gene data show CDR1 as SNHLY and CDR2 as FYNNEI. The V and J ends lost 3 bases and 1 base, in that order; junction bases with no gene match: 4. The CDR3 runs to 16 residues. The CDR3 loop is CASSDGLAGGTDTQYF. DNA of the CDR3: TGTGCCAGCAGTGACGGTCTAGCGGGGGGCACAGATACGCAGTATTTT.

This rearrangement joins TRBV5-1 to TRBJ2-3; D may be TRBD2 (6 bases). There are 14 residues in the CDR3. The germline gives CDR1 SGHRS, CDR2 YFSETQ. Trimming cost V 0 bases and J 4 bases, with 9 bases left between them. The CDR3, as DNA: TGCGCCAGCAGCTTGGTGGGGGGATCAGATACGCAGTATTTT. Its protein product is CASSLVGGSDTQYF.

The V call is TRBV7-2, the J call TRBJ1-1, with TRBD1 identical over 8 bases. Germline CDR1 SGHTA, CDR2 FQGNSA. The CDR3 has 17 amino acids. The V segment lost 5 bases and the J segment 0 bases; nucleotides outside the gene matches: 11. The CDR3 nucleotides are TGTGCCAGCAGCCCGGGGGGGGCAGGGGGCCTGAACACTGAAGCTTTCTTT. Translated, it gives CASSPGGAGGLNTEAFF.

The chain couples TRBV3-1 (or the pseudogene TRBV3-2) to TRBJ2-3, with D perhaps matching TRBD2 (7 bases). The length of the CDR3 is 12 residues. The germline V gene encodes CDR1 LGHDT and CDR2 YNNKEL (reference sequence). The V and J ends lost 1 base and 9 bases respectively, with 8 bases between them. This CDR3 is CASSQAGGTQYF. The CDR3 nucleotides read TGTGCCAGCAGCCAAGCGGGGGGCACGCAGTATTTT.

The chain couples TRBV4-1 to TRBJ1-2; unclear D gene. The V and J ends lost 0 bases and 2 bases respectively, with 13 bases between them. CDR3 size: 16 residues. Germline V gene sequence: CDR1 MGHRA, CDR2 YSYEKL. This CDR3 reads CASSQESKGINYGYTF. CDR3 coding DNA: TGCGCCAGCAGCCAAGAAAGTAAAGGGATCAACTATGGCTACACCTTC.

V and J are TRBV11-3 and TRBJ2-3; 15 bases map to TRBD2. J lost 2 bases, V lost 5 bases, and 8 bases had no gene match. The CDR3 loop spans 18 amino acids. Looked up from germline, CDR1 is SGHNT and CDR2 is YENEEA. Here the CDR3 reads CASSTGLAGGGNTDTQYF. CDR3 nucleotide sequence: TGTGCCAGCAGCACCGGACTAGCGGGGGGGGGTAACACAGATACGCAGTATTTT.

V usage is TRBV5-1 and J usage is TRBJ2-7, with 7 bases lining up with TRBD1. Trimming at V came to 0 bases and at J to 4 bases, leaving 7 bases not matched to a gene. Germline V gene lookup returns CDR1 SGHRS and CDR2 YFSETQ. There are 15 residues in the CDR3. The CDR3 DNA follows: TGCGCCAGCAGCTTGGCCCAGGGGGTTTCGTACGAGCAGTACTTC. Its translation: CASSLAQGVSYEQYF.

The CDR3 here is CASSPNTYMAEAFF. CDR3 bases: TGTGCCAGCTCACCAAACACCTATATGGCTGAAGCTTTCTTT. The gene calls are TRBV18 and TRBJ1-1; D not certain. The CDR3 is made up of 14 amino acids. CDR1 and CDR2 from the germline V gene are KGHSH and LQKENI. V was pared by 2 bases and J by 6 bases, with 13 bases between.

The chain uses TRBV29-1 and TRBJ1-4, with TRBD1 as a possible D gene (5 bases). The V end lost 2 bases, the J end lost 10 bases, and 17 bases lay between the germline ends. Per the germline V gene, CDR1 is SQVTM and CDR2 is ANQGSEA. The CDR3 runs 14 residues. The CDR3 sequence: CSVEYPGVARKLFF. CDR3 bases: TGCAGCGTTGAATATCCGGGGGTGGCCAGAAAACTGTTTTTT.